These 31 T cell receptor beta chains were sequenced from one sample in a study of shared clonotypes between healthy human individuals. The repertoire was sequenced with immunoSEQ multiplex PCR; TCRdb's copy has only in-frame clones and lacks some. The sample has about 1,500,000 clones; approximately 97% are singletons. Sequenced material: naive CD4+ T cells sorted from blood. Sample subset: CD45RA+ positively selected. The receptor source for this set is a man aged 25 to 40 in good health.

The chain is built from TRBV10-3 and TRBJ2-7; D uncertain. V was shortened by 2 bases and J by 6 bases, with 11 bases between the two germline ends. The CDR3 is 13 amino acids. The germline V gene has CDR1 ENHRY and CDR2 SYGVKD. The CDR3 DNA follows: TGTGCCATCAGTGAGGTCCCTGGTTCCGAGCAGTACTTC. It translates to CAISEVPGSEQYF.

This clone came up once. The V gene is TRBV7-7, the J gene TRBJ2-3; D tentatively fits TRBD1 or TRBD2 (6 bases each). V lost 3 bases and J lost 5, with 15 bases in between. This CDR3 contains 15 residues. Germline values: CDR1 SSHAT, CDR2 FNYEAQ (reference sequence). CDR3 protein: CASSLGLGAGDTQYF. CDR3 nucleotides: TGTGCCAGCAGCTTGGGACTGGGGGCGGGAGATACGCAGTATTTT. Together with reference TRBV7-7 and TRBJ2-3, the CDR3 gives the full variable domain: GAGVSQSPRYKVTKRGQDVTLRCDPISSHATLYWYQQALGQGPEFLTYFNYEAQPDKSGLPSDRFSAERPEGSISTLTIQRTEQRDSAMYRCASSLGLGAGDTQYFGPGTRLTVL.

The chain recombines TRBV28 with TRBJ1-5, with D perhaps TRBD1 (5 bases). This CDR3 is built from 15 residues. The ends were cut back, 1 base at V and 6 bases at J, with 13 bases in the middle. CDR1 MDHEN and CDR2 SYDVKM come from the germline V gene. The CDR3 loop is CASSLLGEGGQPQHF. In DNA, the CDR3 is TGTGCCAGCAGTTTATTAGGGGAAGGCGGTCAGCCCCAGCATTTT.

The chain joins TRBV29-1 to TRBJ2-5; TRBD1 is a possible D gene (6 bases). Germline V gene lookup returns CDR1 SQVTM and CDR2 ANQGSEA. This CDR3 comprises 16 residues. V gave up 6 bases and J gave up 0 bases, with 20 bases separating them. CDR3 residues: CSVVNPTGRYQETQYF. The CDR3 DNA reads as TGCAGCGTCGTTAATCCGACAGGACGGTACCAAGAGACCCAGTACTTC.

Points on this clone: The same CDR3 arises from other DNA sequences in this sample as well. CDR3 residues: CASSWDRSYEQYF. CDR3 DNA: TGCGCCAGCAGTTGGGACAGATCCTACGAGCAGTACTTC. The gene calls are TRBV5-1 and TRBJ2-7, with 7 nucleotides matching TRBD1. Per germline, CDR1 SGHRS and CDR2 YFSETQ. The CDR3 sequence is 13 residues long. J lost 1 base, V lost 5 bases, and 3 bases had no gene match.

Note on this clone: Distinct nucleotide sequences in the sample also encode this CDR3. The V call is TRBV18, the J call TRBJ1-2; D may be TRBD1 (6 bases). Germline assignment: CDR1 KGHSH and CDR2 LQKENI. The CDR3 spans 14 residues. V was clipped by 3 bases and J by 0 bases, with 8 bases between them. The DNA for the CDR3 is TGTGCCAGCTCACCGACAGGCACTAACTATGGCTACACCTTC. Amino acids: CASSPTGTNYGYTF.

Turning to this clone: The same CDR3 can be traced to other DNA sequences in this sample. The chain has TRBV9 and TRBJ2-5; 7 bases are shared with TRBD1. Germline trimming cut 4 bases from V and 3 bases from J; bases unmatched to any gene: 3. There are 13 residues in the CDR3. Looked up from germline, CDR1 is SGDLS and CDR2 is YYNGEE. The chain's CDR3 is CASSPGTEETQYF. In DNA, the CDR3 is TGTGCCAGCAGCCCGGGGACAGAAGAGACCCAGTACTTC.

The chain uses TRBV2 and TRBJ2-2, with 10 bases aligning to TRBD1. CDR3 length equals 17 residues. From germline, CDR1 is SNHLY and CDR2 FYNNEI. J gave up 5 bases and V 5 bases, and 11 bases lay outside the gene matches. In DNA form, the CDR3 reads TGTGCCAGCAGTCTGCTCGGGGACAGGGGATTGACCGGGGAGCTGTTTTTT. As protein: CASSLLGDRGLTGELFF.

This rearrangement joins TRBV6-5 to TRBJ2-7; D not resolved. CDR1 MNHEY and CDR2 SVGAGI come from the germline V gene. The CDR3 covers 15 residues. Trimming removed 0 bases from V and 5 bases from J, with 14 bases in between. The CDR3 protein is CASSYSRLAAHEQYF. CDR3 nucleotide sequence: TGTGCCAGCAGTTACTCTCGGTTGGCGGCGCACGAGCAGTACTTC.

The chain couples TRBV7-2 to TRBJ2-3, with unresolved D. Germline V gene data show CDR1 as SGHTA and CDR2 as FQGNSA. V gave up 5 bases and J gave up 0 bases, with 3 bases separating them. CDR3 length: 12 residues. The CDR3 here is CASSTSTDTQYF. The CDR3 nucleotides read TGTGCCAGCAGCACTAGCACAGATACGCAGTATTTT.

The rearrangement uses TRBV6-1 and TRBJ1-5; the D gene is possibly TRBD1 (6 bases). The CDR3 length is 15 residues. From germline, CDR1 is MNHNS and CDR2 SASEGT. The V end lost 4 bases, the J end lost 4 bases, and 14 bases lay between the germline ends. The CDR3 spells CASSAFQGLNQPQHF. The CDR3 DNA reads TGTGCCAGCAGTGCTTTCCAGGGGCTGAATCAGCCCCAGCATTTT.

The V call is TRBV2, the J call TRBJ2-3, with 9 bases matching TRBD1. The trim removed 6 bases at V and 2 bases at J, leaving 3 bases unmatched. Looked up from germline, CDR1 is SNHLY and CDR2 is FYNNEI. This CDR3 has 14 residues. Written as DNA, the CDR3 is TGTGCCAGCAGGAAACAGGGGGCCACAGATACGCAGTATTTT. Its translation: CASRKQGATDTQYF.

Here the CDR3 reads CASSTERVNGYTF. DNA of the CDR3: TGTGCCAGCTCCACCGAGAGGGTTAATGGCTACACCTTC. The chain carries TRBV6-1 and TRBJ1-2; no clear D. Between the trimmed V and J ends, which lost 8 bases and 6 bases, there was a span of 16 bases. There are 13 residues in the CDR3. CDR1 is MNHNS and CDR2 is SASEGT in the germline V gene.

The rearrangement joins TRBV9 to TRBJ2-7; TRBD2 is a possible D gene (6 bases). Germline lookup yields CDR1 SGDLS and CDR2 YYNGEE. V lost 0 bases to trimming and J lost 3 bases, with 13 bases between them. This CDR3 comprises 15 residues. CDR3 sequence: CASSVGAASDYEQYF. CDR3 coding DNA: TGTGCCAGCAGCGTAGGGGCGGCTAGCGACTACGAGCAGTACTTC.

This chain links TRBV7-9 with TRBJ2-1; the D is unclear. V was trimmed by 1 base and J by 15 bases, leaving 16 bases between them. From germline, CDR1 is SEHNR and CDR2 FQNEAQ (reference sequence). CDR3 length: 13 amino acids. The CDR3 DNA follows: TGTGCCAGCAGCTTAGGTTCGGTTACTAATCCGTTCTTC. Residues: CASSLGSVTNPFF.

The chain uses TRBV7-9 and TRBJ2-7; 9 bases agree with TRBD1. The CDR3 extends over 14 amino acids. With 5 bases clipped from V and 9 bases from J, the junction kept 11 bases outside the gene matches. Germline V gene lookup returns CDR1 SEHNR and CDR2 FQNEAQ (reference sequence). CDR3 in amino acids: CASSPTGTGPMQYF. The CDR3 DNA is TGTGCCAGCAGCCCGACCGGGACAGGGCCCATGCAGTACTTC.

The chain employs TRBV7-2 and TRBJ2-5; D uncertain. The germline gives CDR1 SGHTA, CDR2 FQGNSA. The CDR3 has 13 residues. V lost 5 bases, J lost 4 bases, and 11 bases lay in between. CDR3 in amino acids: CASSTLDGETQYF. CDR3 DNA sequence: TGTGCCAGCAGCACCCTAGATGGAGAGACCCAGTACTTC.

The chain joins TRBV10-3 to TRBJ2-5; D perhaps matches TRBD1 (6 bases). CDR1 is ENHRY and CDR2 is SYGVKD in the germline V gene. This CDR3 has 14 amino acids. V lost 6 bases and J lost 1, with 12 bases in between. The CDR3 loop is CAISLTGSQETQYF. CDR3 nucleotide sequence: TGTGCCATCAGCTTGACAGGATCCCAAGAGACCCAGTACTTC.

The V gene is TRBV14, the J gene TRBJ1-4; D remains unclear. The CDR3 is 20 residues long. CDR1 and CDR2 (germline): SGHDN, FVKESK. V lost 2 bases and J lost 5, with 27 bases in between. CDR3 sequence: CASSQNHNRTDFFLNEKLFF. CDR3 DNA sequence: TGTGCCAGCAGCCAAAACCATAATCGGACCGACTTTTTCTTAAATGAAAAACTGTTTTTT.

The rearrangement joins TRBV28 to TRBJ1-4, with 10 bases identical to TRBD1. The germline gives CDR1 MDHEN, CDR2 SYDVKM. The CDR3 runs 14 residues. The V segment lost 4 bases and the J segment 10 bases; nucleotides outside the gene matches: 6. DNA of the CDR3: TGTGCCAGCAGTTCAGGACAGGGGGGTGTAAAACTGTTTTTT. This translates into CASSSGQGGVKLFF. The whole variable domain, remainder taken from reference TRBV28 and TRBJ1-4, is DVKVTQSSRYLVKRTGEKVFLECVQDMDHENMFWYRQDPGLGLRLIYFSYDVKMKEKGDIPEGYSVSREKKERFSLILESASTNQTSMYLCASSSGQGGVKLFFGSGTQLSVL.

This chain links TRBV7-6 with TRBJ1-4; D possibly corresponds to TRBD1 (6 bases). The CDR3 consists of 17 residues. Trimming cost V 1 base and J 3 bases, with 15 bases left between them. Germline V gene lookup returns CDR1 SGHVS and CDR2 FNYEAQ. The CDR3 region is CASSLDGGARANEKLFF. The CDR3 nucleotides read TGTGCCAGCAGCTTAGACGGGGGGGCTCGAGCTAATGAAAAACTGTTTTTT.

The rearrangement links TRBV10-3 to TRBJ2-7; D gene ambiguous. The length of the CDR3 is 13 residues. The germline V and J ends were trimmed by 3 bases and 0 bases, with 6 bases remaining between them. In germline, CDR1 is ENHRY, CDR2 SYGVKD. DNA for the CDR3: TGTGCCATCAGTGACGAGAACTCCTACGAGCAGTACTTC. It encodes CAISDENSYEQYF.

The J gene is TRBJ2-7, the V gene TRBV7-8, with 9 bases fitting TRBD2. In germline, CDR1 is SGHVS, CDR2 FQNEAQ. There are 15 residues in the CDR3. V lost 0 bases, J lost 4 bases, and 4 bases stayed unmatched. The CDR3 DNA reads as TGTGCCAGCAGCTTAGCGGGACTAGCCACATACGAGCAGTACTTC. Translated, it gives CASSLAGLATYEQYF.

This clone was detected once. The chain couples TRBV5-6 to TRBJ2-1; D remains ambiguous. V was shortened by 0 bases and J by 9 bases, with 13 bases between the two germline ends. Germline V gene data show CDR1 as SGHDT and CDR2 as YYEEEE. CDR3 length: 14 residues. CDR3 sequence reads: CASSLAVRASEQFF. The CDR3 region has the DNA TGTGCCAGCAGCTTGGCCGTTAGAGCGAGTGAGCAGTTCTTC.

In nucleotides, the CDR3 is TGTGCCAGCAGCTCTAAACAGGGCCATGAGCAGTTCTTC. This codes for CASSSKQGHEQFF. The V call is TRBV5-4, the J call TRBJ2-1; the D gene is possibly TRBD1 (6 bases). This CDR3 is 13 amino acids long. V was trimmed by 3 bases and J by 8 bases, leaving 12 bases between them. Germline assignment: CDR1 SGHNT and CDR2 YYREEE (reference sequence).

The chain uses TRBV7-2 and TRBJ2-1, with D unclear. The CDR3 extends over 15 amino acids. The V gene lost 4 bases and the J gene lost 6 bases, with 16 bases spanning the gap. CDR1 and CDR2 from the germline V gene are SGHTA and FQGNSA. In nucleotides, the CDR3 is TGTGCCAGCAGCTCCGCGGCCGGTTTTACCAATGAGCAGTTCTTC. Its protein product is CASSSAAGFTNEQFF.

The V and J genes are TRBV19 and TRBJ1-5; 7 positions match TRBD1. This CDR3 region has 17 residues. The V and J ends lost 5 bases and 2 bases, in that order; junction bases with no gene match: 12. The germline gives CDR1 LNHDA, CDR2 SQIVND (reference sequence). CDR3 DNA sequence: TGTGCCAGTAGTCCCTTCTTGTGGGACAGTCGCAATCAGCCCCAGCATTTT. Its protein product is CASSPFLWDSRNQPQHF. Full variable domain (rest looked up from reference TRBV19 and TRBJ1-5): DGGITQSPKYLFRKEGQNVTLSCEQNLNHDAMYWYRQDPGQGLRLIYYSQIVNDFQKGDIAEGYSVSREKKESFPLTVTSAQKNPTAFYLCASSPFLWDSRNQPQHFGDGTRLSIL.

CDR3 DNA: TGTGCCAGCAGTTTATCGGGGACACAAAAACAGCCCCAGCATTTT. The encoded protein is CASSLSGTQKQPQHF. The V and J genes are TRBV27 and TRBJ1-5; D perhaps matches TRBD1 (6 bases). Germline V lookup: CDR1 MNHEY, CDR2 SMNVEV (reference sequence). Trimming removed 0 bases at V and 7 bases at J, with 13 bases between. The CDR3 runs to 15 residues.

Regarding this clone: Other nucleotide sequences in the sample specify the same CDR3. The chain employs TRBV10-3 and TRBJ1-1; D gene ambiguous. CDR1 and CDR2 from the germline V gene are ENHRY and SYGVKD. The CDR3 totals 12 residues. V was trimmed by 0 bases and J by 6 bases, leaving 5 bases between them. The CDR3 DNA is TGTGCCATCAGTGAGTCGCTTGCTGAAGCTTTCTTT. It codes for CAISESLAEAFF.

CDR3 in amino acids: CASSSILAGVYNEQFF. CDR3 in DNA: TGTGCCAGCAGCTCAATCCTAGCGGGCGTCTACAATGAGCAGTTCTTC. The chain couples TRBV28 to TRBJ2-1, with 8 bases lining up with TRBD2. Germline-derived CDR1 and CDR2 are MDHEN and SYDVKM. The CDR3 runs 16 residues. Trimming at V came to 6 bases and at J to 3 bases, leaving 10 bases not matched to a gene.

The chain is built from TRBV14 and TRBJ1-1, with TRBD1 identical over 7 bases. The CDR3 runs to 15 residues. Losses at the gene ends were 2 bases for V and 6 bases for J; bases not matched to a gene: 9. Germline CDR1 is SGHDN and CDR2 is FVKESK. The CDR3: CASSQNRGWAAEAFF. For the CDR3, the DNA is TGTGCCAGCAGCCAAAACAGGGGTTGGGCGGCTGAAGCTTTCTTT.